A selection of T cell receptor beta chains follows, all from one sample in a study of T cell changes during pregnancy in multiple sclerosis. Libraries were prepared by immunoSEQ multiplex PCR; TCRdb keeps only in-frame clonotypes and omits some of them. The repertoire holds tens of thousands of clones, with roughly 92% as singletons. Here the sequenced sample was peripheral blood, taken in the second trimester of pregnancy. The receptors were gathered from a female donor with multiple sclerosis, enrolled in a pregnancy study. The conserved cysteine and the conserved F or W are not part of the CDR3 here. The D gene is left open where the match is weak.

j_gene	v_gene	d_gene	CDR3aa
TRBJ2-7	TRBV16	NA	ASSQSFSDEQY
TRBJ2-7	TRBV29-1	TRBD1	SAGTGIHEQY
TRBJ1-2	TRBV28	NA	ASSFLFGYT
TRBJ1-5	TRBV4-2	NA	ASSQETAINQPQH
TRBJ2-5	TRBV7-9	NA	ASSYTVGQETQY
TRBJ1-2	TRBV4-1	NA	ASSQDISGYGYT
TRBJ2-7	TRBV5-5	NA	ASRDGRVGYEQY
TRBJ2-5	TRBV5-4	TRBD2	ASSTGLAGAQLKETQY
TRBJ1-2	TRBV15	NA	ATSRDGGPGVLYGYT
TRBJ2-1	TRBV19	TRBD2	ASSRAGGYNEQF
TRBJ2-5	TRBV11-2	TRBD1	ASSLRGPGETQY
TRBJ2-2	TRBV9	TRBD1	ASSVEPGGYTGELF
TRBJ1-2	TRBV13	NA	ASSLGRRREGGYT
TRBJ2-3	TRBV30	NA	AWSPQGFTDTQY
TRBJ2-3	TRBV2	NA	ASSFLPDTQY
TRBJ2-5	TRBV13	NA	ASSLVGGETQY
TRBJ1-3	TRBV6-5	NA	ASRRDNSGNTIY
TRBJ2-2	TRBV5-4	NA	AAIGVSTGELF
TRBJ2-7	TRBV9	NA	ASSPGTPTYEQY
TRBJ2-1	TRBV30	NA	AWMAVFDRNNEQF
TRBJ1-1	TRBV9	NA	ASSVTPVNTEAF
TRBJ1-1	TRBV7-9	TRBD1	ASSSKDRGLTNTEAF
TRBJ1-1	TRBV15	TRBD1	ATSRGLDRERETEAF
TRBJ2-7	TRBV5-8	NA	ASSLALQGNLLRGQY
TRBJ1-2	TRBV5-6	TRBD1	ASSLVGTGGYGYT
TRBJ2-3	TRBV6-5	TRBD1	ASSSGQGSSTQY
TRBJ1-2	TRBV10-3	TRBD1	AISPNQGGYGYT
TRBJ1-2	TRBV11-3	TRBD1	ASSLAVGTAYT
TRBJ2-5	TRBV30	NA	AWSVRLGGGGLGATQY
TRBJ2-7	TRBV27	TRBD2	ASSPRTSGSYEQY
TRBJ2-1	TRBV5-6	NA	ASSTGVSSYNEQF
TRBJ1-3	TRBV19	NA	ASKEGSGNTIY
TRBJ2-7	TRBV7-3	TRBD1	ASSLQGASYEQY
TRBJ1-1	TRBV30	NA	AWEAGRWIEAF
TRBJ2-4	TRBV30	TRBD2	AWTFGGVAKNIQY
TRBJ2-7	TRBV9	TRBD2	ASSASGYEQY
TRBJ2-2	TRBV27	NA	ASSFRTGELF
TRBJ2-7	TRBV2	TRBD1	ASSDPTGGSRYEQY
TRBJ2-2	TRBV30	NA	AWNFVAGELF
TRBJ2-7	TRBV7-2	TRBD1	ASSLGDRGYEQY
TRBJ2-7	TRBV28	NA	ASSLGHEQY
TRBJ1-2	TRBV19	TRBD1	ASSFLTGRVVGYT
TRBJ2-2	TRBV5-1	TRBD2	ASSPQTSGSGELF
TRBJ2-3	TRBV18	NA	ASSPTASTDTQY
TRBJ1-5	TRBV4-1	NA	ASSQGQNQPQH
TRBJ2-7	TRBV5-1	TRBD1	ASSLALGTGDDEQY
TRBJ2-3	TRBV30	NA	AWSGVLVTDTQY
TRBJ1-5	TRBV6-6	NA	AHGGLQPNQPQH
TRBJ1-6	TRBV5-6	TRBD1	ASSLVHLRGEGSPLH